Below, 3 T cell receptor beta chains from the same sample are listed, as sequenced in a study of blood T cell repertoires in COVID-19. Repertoires were generated with immunoSEQ multiplex PCR, while TCRdb's copy carries only in-frame clones and drops some. The table lists about 250,000 clones, around 83% of them singletons. Sequencing input: peripheral blood. The receptor source for this set is a man older than 75 with acute or convalescent COVID-19.

This chain connects TRBV2 to TRBJ2-7; D may be TRBD2 (6 bases). Germline loops: CDR1 SNHLY, CDR2 FYNNEI. This CDR3 has 17 amino acids. V was pared by 6 bases and J by 0 bases, with 21 bases between. The CDR3 bases are TGTGCCAGCAGCTTCTACGGGAGCGGGTTAAACTCCTACGAGCAGTACTTC. The encoded protein is CASSFYGSGLNSYEQYF.

The chain carries TRBV3-1 (or the pseudogene TRBV3-2) and TRBJ1-2, with 8 bases aligning to TRBD1. Germline V gene data show CDR1 as LGHDT and CDR2 as YNNKEL (reference sequence). Germline trimming cut 4 bases from V and 9 bases from J; bases unmatched to any gene: 7. The CDR3 loop spans 13 amino acids. The CDR3 coding sequence is TGTGCCAGCAGCCCCCCGGACAGGGTGCGCTACACCTTC. It encodes CASSPPDRVRYTF.

The chain employs TRBV2 and TRBJ2-3; TRBD1 is a possible D gene (6 bases). V was trimmed by 5 bases and J by 0 bases, leaving 12 bases between them. CDR1 and CDR2 from the germline V gene are SNHLY and FYNNEI. The CDR3 has 15 residues. CDR3 amino acids: CASSTAGVSTDTQYF. The DNA for the CDR3 is TGTGCCAGCAGTACTGCAGGGGTGAGCACAGATACGCAGTATTTT.